This paragraph covers one T cell receptor beta chain sequence. This CDR3 has 15 residues. Per the germline V gene, CDR1 is LGHNA and CDR2 is YNFKEQ. Deletions cut 3 bases from V and 8 bases from J, with 16 bases between. The data stem from a study of blood T cell repertoires in COVID-19. At the level of the study: PBMCs, B-cell-depleted T cells, or T cells provided the cDNA or gDNA that made up the material.

Assay: immunoSEQ multiplex PCR; the TCRdb copy retains only in-frame clones and omits some. The sample consists of approximately 200,000 clones, 88% of them appearing once. Sequencing was done on a sample of peripheral blood. The origin of this receptor is a man aged 18 to 29 with active or convalescent COVID-19. The chain has TRBV4-2 and TRBJ1-4, with D perhaps matching TRBD1 (5 bases). DNA of the CDR3: TGTGCCAGCAGCCACGTCGACAGTGGTAGGGAAAAACTGTTTTTT. Its translation: CASSHVDSGREKLFF.